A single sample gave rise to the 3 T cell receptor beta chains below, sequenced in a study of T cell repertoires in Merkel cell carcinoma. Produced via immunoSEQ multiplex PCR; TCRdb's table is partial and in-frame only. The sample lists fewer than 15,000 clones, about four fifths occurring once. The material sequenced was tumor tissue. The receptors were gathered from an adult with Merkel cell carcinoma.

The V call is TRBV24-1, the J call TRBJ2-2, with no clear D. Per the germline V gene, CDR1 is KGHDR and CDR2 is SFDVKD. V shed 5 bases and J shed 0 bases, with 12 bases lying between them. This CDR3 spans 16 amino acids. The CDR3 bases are TGTGCCACCAGTGGGGTAACACCATCGAACACCGGGGAGCTGTTTTTT. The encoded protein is CATSGVTPSNTGELFF.

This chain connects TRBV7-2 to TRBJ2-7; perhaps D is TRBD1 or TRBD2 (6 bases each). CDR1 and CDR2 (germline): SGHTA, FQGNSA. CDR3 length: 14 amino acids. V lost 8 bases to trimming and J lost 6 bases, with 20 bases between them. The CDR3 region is CASLRGGAGSEQYF. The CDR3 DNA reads TGTGCCAGCTTAAGAGGGGGTGCGGGATCCGAGCAGTACTTC.

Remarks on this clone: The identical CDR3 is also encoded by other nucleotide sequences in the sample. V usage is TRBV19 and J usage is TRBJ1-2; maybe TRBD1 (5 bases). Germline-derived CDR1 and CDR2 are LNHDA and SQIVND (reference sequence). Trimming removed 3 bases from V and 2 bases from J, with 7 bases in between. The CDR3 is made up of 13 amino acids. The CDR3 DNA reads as TGTGCCAGTAGTATCGACAGAAACTATGGCTACACCTTC. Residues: CASSIDRNYGYTF.